This T cell receptor beta chain appears in the sequencing data of a study of shared clonotypes between healthy human individuals. At the level of the study: A couple of women and three men aged 18 to 49 made up the donors.

The assay was immunoSEQ multiplex PCR, and TCRdb's table has in-frame clones only and misses some. In the table there are about 2 million clones, less than 95% of which are singletons. Turning to this clone: The antigen is undetermined.

The naive CD8 population came from CD45RO-negative cells selected for CCR7, without terminally differentiated effector memory CD45RA+ cells. Findings of the study overall: Though the depth was large, rarefaction showed that sorted-subset sequencing was incomplete.

Sample: naive CD8+ T cells sorted from blood. The clonotype comes from a man aged 18 to 35 in good health.

The CDR3 loop reads CASSPFAADRGGDTQYF. CDR3 bases: TGTGCCAGCAGCCCGTTCGCTGCGGACAGGGGAGGGGATACGCAGTATTTT. This sequence joins TRBV11-2 and TRBJ2-3, with 9 bases matching TRBD1. V was pared by 5 bases and J by 6 bases, with 15 bases of the junction left unmatched. The germline CDR1 and CDR2 sequences are SGHAT and FQNNGV. This CDR3 contains 17 residues.